These T cell receptor beta chains were read from a single sample in a study of cytomegalovirus exposure and HLA in healthy donors. The protocol was immunoSEQ multiplex PCR, while the TCRdb copy is restricted to in-frame clones and leaves out a portion. The table lists under 90,000 clones, around 89% of them singletons. Sequencing was performed on PBMCs. These receptors all stem from a man between 18 and 29 years old in good health and CMV-seronegative. Both conserved end residues are part of each CDR3. The D gene is left open where the match is weak. Size is stated for part of the rows, as once, few or many counts, or as a class when the clone is expanded.

D gene,J gene,V gene,clone size,CDR3 DNA,CDR3 protein
.,TRBJ1-5,TRBV7-2,once,TGTGCCAGCAGCTTAGTGGGGGGAGGGAAAAATCAGCCCCAGCATTTT,CASSLVGGGKNQPQHF
.,TRBJ1-3,TRBV27,.,TGTGCCAGCAGTCCCGATCGGGAGATCTCTGGAAACACCATATATTTT,CASSPDREISGNTIYF
.,TRBJ1-5,TRBV15,.,TGTGCCACCAGCAGAAAATATTCCGAGGAAGGTCAGCCCCAGCATTTT,CATSRKYSEEGQPQHF
.,TRBJ1-2,TRBV14,.,TGTGCCAGCAGCCGACAAACTTTACAGGGTGTCTATGGCTACACCTTC,CASSRQTLQGVYGYTF
.,TRBJ2-1,TRBV7-6,.,TGTGCCAGCAGCTTAGGTACAGGCAATGAGCAGTTCTTC,CASSLGTGNEQFF
.,TRBJ2-2,TRBV4-3,.,TGCGCCAGCAGCCAAGATGGGGCAGGGCTTAGCACCGGGGAGCTGTTTTTT,CASSQDGAGLSTGELFF
TRBD1,TRBJ2-7,TRBV7-6,.,TGTGCCAGCAGCTTACGGGACAGGGGTTACGAGCAGTACTTC,CASSLRDRGYEQYF
.,TRBJ1-2,TRBV6-6,.,TGTGCCAGCAGCCTGCGGGGGAACTATGGCTACACCTTC,CASSLRGNYGYTF
.,TRBJ2-2,TRBV2,.,TGTGCCAGCAGTGTTGACGGTAGCCTGAACACCGGGGAGCTGTTTTTT,CASSVDGSLNTGELFF
TRBD1,TRBJ2-7,TRBV5-6,.,TGTGCCAGCAGCCTTGGACAGGGAATCCACGAGCAGTACTTC,CASSLGQGIHEQYF
.,TRBJ2-3,TRBV9,.,TGTGCCAGCAGCCCCCGACTCGTTGTTGATACGCAGTATTTT,CASSPRLVVDTQYF
TRBD1,TRBJ2-7,TRBV14,.,TGTGCCAGCAGCCGGACAGGGGGCTCCTACGAGCAGTACTTC,CASSRTGGSYEQYF
TRBD2,TRBJ2-5,TRBV7-9,.,TGTGCCAGCAGCTCCACCCGGGACTATGAGATTAGGGAGACCCAGTACTTC,CASSSTRDYEIRETQYF
.,TRBJ1-4,TRBV11-2,few,TGTGCCAGCAGCCTAAGCGGGAGCTACGAAAAACTGTTTTTT,CASSLSGSYEKLFF
TRBD1,TRBJ1-4,TRBV28,.,TGTGCCAGCAGCCAAATAGGGACAGGGGTCGGAAAACTGTTTTTT,CASSQIGTGVGKLFF
.,TRBJ2-3,TRBV5-4,few,TGTGCCAGCAGCTTGCTAGGCCCCAGTTGGGCAGATACGCAGTATTTT,CASSLLGPSWADTQYF
.,TRBJ2-7,TRBV27,.,TGTGCCAGCAGTTTTGCGCGGCGGGTCTACGAGCAGTACTTC,CASSFARRVYEQYF
.,TRBJ1-2,TRBV29-1,.,TGCAGCGTCCGTACAGGAGACGGTGGCTACACCTTC,CSVRTGDGGYTF
.,TRBJ2-7,TRBV11-2,.,TGTGCCAGCAGCCTAATGGGGGGTAGGGGCGAGCAGTACTTC,CASSLMGGRGEQYF
.,TRBJ2-5,TRBV6-6,.,TGTGCCAGCAGTTGGAGAATCCAGCAAGAGACCCAGTACTTC,CASSWRIQQETQYF
.,TRBJ1-1,TRBV28,.,TGTGCCAGCAGTCCCCTTTCCAGTGAAGCTTTCTTT,CASSPLSSEAFF
TRBD2,TRBJ2-1,TRBV15,.,TGTGCGACCCGACTAGCGGGAGCGGACAATGAGCAGTTCTTC,CATRLAGADNEQFF
TRBD1,TRBJ2-7,TRBV23-1,.,TGCGCCAGCAGTCAAAACCAAACGCAAACAGGGGTATGGTACGAGCAGTACTTC,CASSQNQTQTGVWYEQYF
.,TRBJ2-1,TRBV11-1,.,TGTGCCAGCAGCTTAGTGGGGGGGGCACCCGGGAATGAGCAGTTCTTC,CASSLVGGAPGNEQFF
.,TRBJ2-4,TRBV7-2,.,TGTGCCAGCAGCTTAGTGTGGGAGGTATCCAAAAACATTCAGTACTTC,CASSLVWEVSKNIQYF
TRBD2,TRBJ2-1,TRBV5-1,.,TGCGCCAGCAGCGTTAGCGGGCCCTCCTACAATGAGCAGTTCTTC,CASSVSGPSYNEQFF